The 25 T cell receptor beta chains given below trace back to one sample, sequenced in a study of T-cell memory formation after mild COVID-19. TCRdb re-called the 5' RACE reads with MiXCR, one entry per CDR3 protein. This repertoire shows hundreds of thousands of distinct CDR3 sequences, 17% found once; its top ten account for roughly 8%. The sequenced sample was PBMCs or a T cell subset sorted from them (not recorded which). Receptors were obtained from an adult woman who had mild COVID-19 (a few samples of this study predate the infection). Cell type and time point are not known.

By share of the sample, this clonotype is medium-sized (0.01 to 0.1%). This chain joins TRBV7-2 and TRBJ2-7; D gene uncertain. The ends were cut back, 7 bases at V and 4 bases at J, with 8 bases in the middle. The CDR3 covers 11 residues. Germline assignment: CDR1 SGHTA and CDR2 FQGNSA. The DNA for the CDR3 is TGTGCCAGCACCCAGGCGTACGAGCAGTACTTC. Protein: CASTQAYEQYF.

The chain joins TRBV7-2 to TRBJ2-7, with D perhaps matching TRBD1 (5 bases). The V end lost 4 bases, the J end lost 0 bases, and 13 bases lay between the germline ends. The CDR3 runs to 15 residues. Germline-derived CDR1 and CDR2 are SGHTA and FQGNSA. The DNA of the CDR3 is TGTGCCAGCAGCTCCCAGGGTGGTACCTCCTACGAGCAGTACTTC. Its protein product is CASSSQGGTSYEQYF.

This clonotype was recorded a few times. The chain has TRBV29-1 and TRBJ2-2; weak D call: TRBD2 (6 bases). This CDR3 spans 15 amino acids. From germline, CDR1 is SQVTM and CDR2 ANQGSEA. The ends were cut back, 4 bases at V and 5 bases at J, with 17 bases in the middle. The CDR3 coding sequence is TGCAGCGTTGGAGCTGGGGGACTCCAAACCGGGGAGCTGTTTTTT. Translating gives CSVGAGGLQTGELFF.

This clonotype was detected ten times or more. The chain couples TRBV24-1 to TRBJ2-5; D remains unclear. The germline V gene has CDR1 KGHDR and CDR2 SFDVKD. Trimming stripped 4 bases from V and 7 bases from J, with 18 bases between. The CDR3 covers 15 residues. The CDR3: CATSDEQASYGTQYF. Written as DNA, the CDR3 is TGTGCCACCAGTGACGAGCAGGCGTCCTACGGGACCCAGTACTTC.

A single count supports this clonotype. The rearrangement links TRBV19 to TRBJ2-6; no clear D gene. Trimming removed 3 bases from V and 2 bases from J, with 8 bases in between. The CDR3 contains 15 residues. CDR1 is LNHDA and CDR2 is SQIVND in the germline V gene (reference sequence). The CDR3: CASSIPRPGANVLTF. The CDR3 bases are TGTGCCAGTAGTATCCCTCGCCCTGGGGCCAACGTCCTGACTTTC.

The chain has TRBV14 and TRBJ1-2, with TRBD1 as a possible D gene (5 bases). CDR1 and CDR2 (germline): SGHDN, FVKESK. CDR3 length: 14 residues. Trimming removed 3 bases at V and 7 bases at J, with 15 bases between. The CDR3 region is CASSQGGLGGGYTF. The CDR3 nucleotides are TGTGCCAGCAGCCAGGGGGGACTAGGAGGTGGCTACACCTTC.

This clonotype was seen more than once but under ten times. The chain uses TRBV20-1 and TRBJ2-3, with D perhaps TRBD2 (5 bases). Trimming pared 1 base from V and 0 bases from J, leaving 11 bases between. The CDR3 spans 15 residues. The germline V gene encodes CDR1 DFQATT and CDR2 SNEGSKA (reference sequence). CDR3 sequence reads: CSARVRGKSTDTQYF. The CDR3 coding sequence is TGCAGTGCTAGAGTTCGAGGGAAGAGCACAGATACGCAGTATTTT.

This clonotype occurred many times. V is TRBV7-8 and J is TRBJ2-1; no clear D gene. With 5 bases removed from V and 1 base from J, the gap between germline ends came to 12 bases. The CDR3 has 15 residues. Germline CDR1 reads SGHVS; CDR2 reads FQNEAQ. For the CDR3, the DNA is TGTGCCAGCAGCCACCCGGCGAGGTCCTACAATGAGCAGTTCTTC. Amino acid sequence: CASSHPARSYNEQFF.

There are a few counts of this clonotype. The J gene is TRBJ2-7, the V gene TRBV5-1; 9 bases align to TRBD1. This CDR3 region has 14 residues. Trimming removed 3 bases from V and 4 bases from J; junction bases left unmatched: 5. The germline V gene encodes CDR1 SGHRS and CDR2 YFSETQ. The CDR3 is CASSSGDRAYEQYF. CDR3 DNA sequence: TGCGCCAGCAGCTCCGGGGACAGGGCTTACGAGCAGTACTTC.

There are a few counts of this clonotype. This chain joins TRBV24-1 and TRBJ2-1; TRBD1 matches at 11 bases. Trimming took 4 bases from V and 5 from J; bases not matched to a gene: 3. The CDR3 extends over 15 amino acids. The V gene's germline CDR1 is KGHDR and CDR2 SFDVKD. Written as DNA, the CDR3 is TGTGCCACCAGTGACCTGGACAGGGGGCACAATGAGCAGTTCTTC. It translates to CATSDLDRGHNEQFF.

The genes are TRBV9 and TRBJ2-6; TRBD1 might be the D (5 bases). V was trimmed by 3 bases and J by 2 bases, leaving 6 bases between them. Germline V gene sequence: CDR1 SGDLS, CDR2 YYNGEE. The CDR3 has 14 residues. The CDR3 reads CASSADTGANVLTF. CDR3 nucleotides: TGTGCCAGCAGCGCGGACACTGGGGCCAACGTCCTGACTTTC.

This clonotype showed up just a few times. V and J are TRBV4-3 and TRBJ2-7; D not certain. The CDR3 runs 14 residues. With 1 base removed from V and 4 bases from J, the gap between germline ends came to 11 bases. CDR1 LGHNA and CDR2 YSLEER come from the germline V gene. The DNA of the CDR3 is TGCGCCAGCAGCCAAGGCGGCAGAACTTACGAGCAGTACTTC. It specifies CASSQGGRTYEQYF.

This clonotype was counted between two and nine times. The chain employs TRBV27 and TRBJ1-2; 9 bases are a match to TRBD1. CDR1 is MNHEY and CDR2 is SMNVEV in the germline V gene (reference sequence). Trimming at V came to 2 bases and at J to 2 bases, leaving 3 bases not matched to a gene. The CDR3 loop spans 15 amino acids. The chain's CDR3 is CASSLQTGGNYGYTF. Written as DNA, the CDR3 is TGTGCCAGCAGTTTACAGACAGGGGGGAACTATGGCTACACCTTC.

The rearrangement uses TRBV5-5 and TRBJ2-1; D is possibly TRBD1 (5 bases). Trimming took off 6 bases at V and 2 bases at J, with 15 bases between the two ends. CDR1 SGHKS and CDR2 YYEKEE come from the germline V gene (reference sequence). The length of the CDR3 is 15 residues. The CDR3 here is CASTLDSHTYNEQFF. In DNA, the CDR3 is TGTGCCAGCACCCTCGACAGCCATACCTACAATGAGCAGTTCTTC.

The chain couples TRBV18 to TRBJ2-7; 9 bases line up with TRBD2. Germline values: CDR1 KGHSH, CDR2 LQKENI. With V trimmed by 5 bases and J by 6 bases, 5 bases remained unmatched. The CDR3 spans 13 residues. The DNA of the CDR3 is TGTGCCAGCTCAATCGCTAGCGGGACCGAGCAGTACTTC. Amino acids: CASSIASGTEQYF.

This clonotype was seen more than once but under ten times. The rearrangement joins TRBV6-5 to TRBJ1-5, with 7 bases identical to TRBD1. The CDR3 loop spans 14 amino acids. V lost 6 bases, J lost 2 bases, and 4 bases stayed unmatched. Germline CDR1 MNHEY, CDR2 SVGAGI. CDR3 coding DNA: TGTGCCAGCAGCCGGGGGACAGGCAATCAGCCCCAGCATTTT. Its protein product is CASSRGTGNQPQHF.

This clonotype was counted between two and nine times. The chain has TRBV20-1 and TRBJ2-5; no clear D gene. Germline lookup yields CDR1 DFQATT and CDR2 SNEGSKA (reference sequence). V lost 3 bases, J lost 4 bases, and 18 bases lay in between. The CDR3 loop spans 15 amino acids. Here the CDR3 DNA reads TGCAGTGCTAGGGGTACACGTGCCGTACGAGAGACCCAGTACTTC. Translation: CSARGTRAVRETQYF.

This sequence joins TRBV12-3 or TRBV12-4 and TRBJ2-2, with TRBD1 matching over 9 bases. CDR3 length: 13 residues. V was pared by 6 bases and J by 9 bases, with 5 bases of the junction left unmatched. CDR3 loop: CASRFGTGWELFF. The CDR3 bases are TGTGCCAGCAGGTTCGGGACAGGGTGGGAGCTGTTTTTT.

In its sample, this clonotype was seen a few times. The J gene is TRBJ1-5, the V gene TRBV6-6, with 10 bases fitting TRBD1. This CDR3 region has 15 residues. CDR1 is MNHNY, CDR2 SVGAGI, per germline (reference sequence). V gave up 7 bases and J gave up 2 bases; unmatched junction bases: 5. As DNA, the CDR3 is TGTGCCAGCACCTCCGGGACAGGGGGCAATCAGCCCCAGCATTTT. Translating it yields CASTSGTGGNQPQHF.

The CDR3 here is CASSLDSTSSYNEQFF. Here the CDR3 DNA reads TGCGCCAGCAGCTTGGACTCGACCAGCTCCTACAATGAGCAGTTCTTC. The chain joins TRBV5-1 to TRBJ2-1; D is unclear. The germline gives CDR1 SGHRS, CDR2 YFSETQ. There are 16 residues in the CDR3. V dropped 0 bases and J dropped 0 bases, with 10 bases sitting between them.

The chain links TRBV4-2 to TRBJ2-7; D gene unclear. The CDR3 loop spans 18 amino acids. The germline gives CDR1 LGHNA, CDR2 YNFKEQ. V dropped 0 bases and J dropped 0 bases, with 18 bases sitting between them. CDR3 in DNA: TGTGCCAGCAGCCAAGAACTTGACACCGGTAAAAGCTCCTACGAGCAGTACTTC. Residues: CASSQELDTGKSSYEQYF.

This chain uses TRBV20-1 with TRBJ2-1, with TRBD2 as a possible D gene (7 bases). Germline lookup yields CDR1 DFQATT and CDR2 SNEGSKA (reference sequence). CDR3 length equals 14 residues. Trimming took 5 bases from V and 4 from J, leaving 15 bases between them. The CDR3 DNA follows: TGCAGTGCTGCAAGGGGGAGGGGGTACAATGAGCAGTTCTTC. Encoded protein: CSAARGRGYNEQFF.

The V and J genes are TRBV12-3 or TRBV12-4 and TRBJ2-1; 7 nucleotides agree with TRBD1. The J segment lost 5 bases and the V segment lost 6 bases, leaving 7 bases of the junction unmatched. CDR3 length: 14 amino acids. CDR3 nucleotides: TGTGCCAGCAGCCCCGGGACAGAGCACAATGAGCAGTTCTTC. As protein: CASSPGTEHNEQFF.

In this sample, this clonotype turned up a few times. J is TRBJ1-2 and V is TRBV24-1; D remains unclear. Germline CDR1 KGHDR, CDR2 SFDVKD. V was clipped by 0 bases and J by 1 base, with 5 bases between them. The CDR3 has 14 residues. The CDR3, as DNA: TGTGCCACCAGTGATTTGTGGAGTAACTATGGCTACACCTTC. Translating gives CATSDLWSNYGYTF.

This clonotype was counted only a few times. This chain connects TRBV7-9 to TRBJ2-5; 7 bases are a match to TRBD1. The germline V gene encodes CDR1 SEHNR and CDR2 FQNEAQ (reference sequence). The CDR3 totals 16 residues. Losses at the gene ends were 2 bases for V and 3 bases for J; bases not matched to a gene: 9. The CDR3 spells CASSLSVGGAEETQYF. CDR3 nucleotide sequence: TGTGCCAGCAGCTTATCGGTAGGGGGCGCGGAAGAGACCCAGTACTTC.